One T cell receptor beta chain is described in this entry. Its antigen remains unidentified. These data belong to a study of T cell repertoires and HLA-DP antigens. Study information: Alloantigens: one with one groove difference and one with roughly ten differences versus self.

Study observations and caveats: A non-physiological HeLa system presented antigen to total CD4+ responders.

Negative selection yielded untouched CD4+ T cells of average about 98% purity. Germline lookup yields CDR1 SEHNR and CDR2 FQNEAQ (reference sequence). V lost 2 bases, J lost 6 bases, and 7 bases stayed unmatched. The CDR3 has 16 residues. The method was immunoSEQ multiplex PCR; TCRdb's version includes in-frame clones alone and lacks a portion of them. Of fewer than 95,000 clones in the sample, roughly nine tenths were seen once. The source of this sequence is a man aged 45-60 years in good health and CMV-seronegative. The specimen was CD4+ T cells from PBMCs. The rearrangement joins TRBV7-9 to TRBJ2-2, with TRBD1 matching over 9 bases. CDR3 residues: CASSLSWDRESGELFF. CDR3 DNA: TGTGCCAGCAGCTTAAGTTGGGACAGGGAATCCGGGGAGCTGTTTTTT.